This T cell receptor beta chain was recorded in a study of T cells after yellow fever vaccination. The CDR3 is 13 amino acids. Trimming took off 7 bases at V and 5 bases at J, with 12 bases between the two ends. TCRdb analysed the 5' RACE reads with MiXCR anew, one entry per CDR3 protein. The sample includes some 240,000 distinct CDR3 sequences, around 5.2% of them seen just once. This clonotype showed up just a few times. The receptor's source is a man younger than 30 who received the YFV17D yellow fever vaccine. The sample here was CD4+ T cells sorted from PBMCs, taken on the day of the yellow fever booster vaccination. The V gene is TRBV12-3 or TRBV12-4, the J gene TRBJ1-5; D is possibly TRBD1 (6 bases). The CDR3 here is CASTPGGHQPQHF. The CDR3 DNA is TGTGCCAGCACCCCCGGGGGCCATCAGCCCCAGCATTTT.